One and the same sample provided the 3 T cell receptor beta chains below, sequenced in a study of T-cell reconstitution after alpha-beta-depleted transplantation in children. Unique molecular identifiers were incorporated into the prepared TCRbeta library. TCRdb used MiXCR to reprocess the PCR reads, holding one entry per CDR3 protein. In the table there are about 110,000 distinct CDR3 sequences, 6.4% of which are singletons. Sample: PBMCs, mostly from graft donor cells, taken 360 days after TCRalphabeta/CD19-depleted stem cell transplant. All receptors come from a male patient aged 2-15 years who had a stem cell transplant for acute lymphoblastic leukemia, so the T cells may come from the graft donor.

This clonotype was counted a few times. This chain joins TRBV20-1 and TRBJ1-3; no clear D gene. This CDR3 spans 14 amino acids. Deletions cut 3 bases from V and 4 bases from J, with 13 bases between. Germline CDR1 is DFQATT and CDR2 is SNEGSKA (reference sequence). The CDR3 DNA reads TGCAGTGCTAGCTCTCCCGATCGGGGAAACACCATATATTTT. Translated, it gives CSASSPDRGNTIYF.

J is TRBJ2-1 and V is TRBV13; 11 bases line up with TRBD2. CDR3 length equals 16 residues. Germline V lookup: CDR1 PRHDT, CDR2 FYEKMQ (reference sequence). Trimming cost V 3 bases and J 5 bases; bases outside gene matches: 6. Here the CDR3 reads CASSFGWTSGHNEQFF. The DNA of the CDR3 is TGTGCCAGCAGCTTCGGTTGGACTAGCGGGCACAATGAGCAGTTCTTC.

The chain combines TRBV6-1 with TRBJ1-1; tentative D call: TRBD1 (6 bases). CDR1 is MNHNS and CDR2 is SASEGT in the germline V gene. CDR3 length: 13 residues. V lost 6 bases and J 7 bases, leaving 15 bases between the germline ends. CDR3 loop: CASRDGGGIEAFF. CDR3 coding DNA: TGTGCCAGCAGAGACGGGGGCGGAATTGAAGCTTTCTTT.